What follows describes a single TCR beta chain. In each sample, at least 7 million PBMCs were isolated. The record originates from a study of blood T cells in healthy people across ages. A second roughly 6 to 11 cycle PCR used barcoded and J-beta primers. Sequencing of every sample gave 2.5 million or more CDR3-containing paired-end reads. MiXCR was run by TCRdb on the 5' RACE reads, yielding one entry per CDR3 protein. The sample lists 1.5 million to 2 million distinct CDR3 sequences; 49% were seen once. The receptor comes from a woman between 35 and 50 years old in good health. The sample was blood.

CDR3 in DNA: TGCGCCAGCAGCCAAGAGACCGGGCAGCTCTATGGCTACACCTTC. Its protein product is CASSQETGQLYGYTF. The chain recombines TRBV4-3 with TRBJ1-2; D uncertain. Germline loops: CDR1 LGHNA, CDR2 YSLEER. Between the trimmed V and J ends, which lost 0 bases and 4 bases, there was a span of 12 bases. The CDR3 has 15 residues.